This entry lists 18 T cell receptor beta chains sequenced from one sample in a study of cytomegalovirus exposure and HLA in healthy donors. The study ran its PCR with 60 Vbeta and 13 Jbeta primers. The data were produced by immunoSEQ multiplex PCR, yet TCRdb's version contains in-frame clones alone and is incomplete. This sample has approximately 190,000 clones, with roughly 90% found just once. The specimen was PBMCs. The source is a boy aged 2 to 10 in good health and CMV-seronegative.

The V gene is TRBV10-3, the J gene TRBJ2-3; 7 nucleotides agree with TRBD2. Trimming at V came to 3 bases and at J to 0 bases, leaving 12 bases not matched to a gene. The V gene's germline CDR1 is ENHRY and CDR2 SYGVKD. CDR3 size: 18 residues. CDR3 in amino acids: CAISDGRGLAASTDTQYF. In DNA, the CDR3 is TGTGCCATCAGTGACGGACGGGGTCTAGCGGCTAGCACAGATACGCAGTATTTT.

V gene TRBV29-1 combines with J gene TRBJ2-2, with 10 positions matching TRBD1. Per germline, CDR1 SQVTM and CDR2 ANQGSEA. This CDR3 is built from 14 residues. The V segment lost 5 bases and the J segment 6 bases; nucleotides outside the gene matches: 6. CDR3 region: CSVLPGTGAGELFF. CDR3 bases: TGCAGCGTTCTCCCCGGGACAGGGGCCGGGGAGCTGTTTTTT.

The chain combines TRBV15 with TRBJ2-1; D is perhaps TRBD1 (5 bases). This CDR3 is built from 12 residues. Looked up from germline, CDR1 is LNHNV and CDR2 is YYDKDF (reference sequence). Deletions cut 5 bases from V and 6 bases from J, with 8 bases between. DNA of the CDR3: TGTGCCACCAGCGGGCAGGGCAATGAGCAGTTCTTC. Residues: CATSGQGNEQFF.

This chain links TRBV10-3 with TRBJ2-2; a weak D match, TRBD1 (5 bases). Trimming stripped 5 bases from V and 10 bases from J, with 14 bases between. Germline V gene sequence: CDR1 ENHRY, CDR2 SYGVKD. This CDR3 spans 13 amino acids. CDR3 nucleotides: TGTGCCATCAGTAGACAGTCCGCCGAGGAGCTGTTTTTT. Protein: CAISRQSAEELFF.

The chain is built from TRBV6-6 and TRBJ1-1; a weak D match, TRBD1 (6 bases). This CDR3 has 13 residues. Trimming cost V 5 bases and J 1 base, with 8 bases left between them. Germline CDR1 MNHNY, CDR2 SVGAGI (reference sequence). Here the CDR3 reads CASSVQGNTEAFF. In DNA form, the CDR3 reads TGTGCCAGCAGTGTACAGGGGAACACTGAAGCTTTCTTT.

The J gene is TRBJ1-1, the V gene TRBV7-9, with unresolved D. The V end was cut by 5 bases, the J end by 2 bases, with 3 bases between. The CDR3 is made up of 11 amino acids. Germline-derived CDR1 and CDR2 are SEHNR and FQNEAQ (reference sequence). CDR3 DNA sequence: TGTGCCAGCAGCATAAACACTGAAGCTTTCTTT. Its translation is CASSINTEAFF.

This chain joins TRBV6-6 and TRBJ2-7, with a possible D match to TRBD2 (6 bases). Trimming left V 0 bases short and J 0 bases short, with 9 bases between. Germline V gene data show CDR1 as MNHNY and CDR2 as SVGAGI (reference sequence). CDR3 size: 15 residues. The DNA for the CDR3 is TGTGCCAGCAGTTACTCGGGACTGGCCTCCTACGAGCAGTACTTC. It encodes CASSYSGLASYEQYF.

The V and J genes are TRBV30 and TRBJ1-1, with 7 bases matching TRBD1. The germline V gene has CDR1 GTSNPN and CDR2 SVGIG (reference sequence). The trim removed 5 bases at V and 0 bases at J, leaving 3 bases unmatched. The CDR3 covers 13 residues. DNA for the CDR3: TGTGCCTGGGGGGGACAGATGAACACTGAAGCTTTCTTT. Translating gives CAWGGQMNTEAFF.

This chain connects TRBV5-1 to TRBJ2-2; no clear D gene. From germline, CDR1 is SGHRS and CDR2 YFSETQ. The V and J ends lost 4 bases and 4 bases respectively, with 14 bases between them. This CDR3 contains 15 residues. CDR3 in DNA: TGCGCCAGCAGCAGCGTCCCGATGGGCACCGGGGAGCTGTTTTTT. Protein product: CASSSVPMGTGELFF.

The rearrangement links TRBV28 to TRBJ1-5; weak D call: TRBD1 (6 bases). There are 12 residues in the CDR3. Germline CDR1 reads MDHEN; CDR2 reads SYDVKM. CDR3 sequence reads: CAEGGLHQPQHF. CDR3 nucleotide sequence: TGTGCTGAGGGGGGGCTTCATCAGCCCCAGCATTTT.

CDR3 bases: TGTGCCAGCAGCGGGAGGGTCGGAGCTAATGAAAAACTGTTTTTT. Amino acid sequence: CASSGRVGANEKLFF. The chain has TRBV7-6 and TRBJ1-4; D is unresolved. Per the germline V gene, CDR1 is SGHVS and CDR2 is FNYEAQ. CDR3 length: 15 amino acids. The V end was cut by 5 bases, the J end by 3 bases, with 13 bases between.

The genes are TRBV9 and TRBJ2-7, with a possible D match to TRBD1 (6 bases). CDR3 length: 16 residues. Looked up from germline, CDR1 is SGDLS and CDR2 is YYNGEE. Trimming removed 4 bases at V and 4 bases at J, with 21 bases between. The CDR3 here is CASSPREQGEGYEQYF. The CDR3 DNA reads TGTGCCAGCAGCCCCCGGGAACAGGGAGAAGGATACGAGCAGTACTTC.

The chain is built from TRBV27 and TRBJ1-3; TRBD1 matches 7 bases. J lost 4 bases, V lost 5 bases, and 11 bases had no gene match. The length of the CDR3 is 16 residues. Germline CDR1 and CDR2: MNHEY and SMNVEV (reference sequence). The CDR3 DNA reads TGTGCCAGCAGTCACCCCGACAGGGTGGAAGGAAACACCATATATTTT. Translating it yields CASSHPDRVEGNTIYF.

In its sample, this clone was seen a few times. This chain's CDR3 is CASSSYRGYEQYF. The CDR3 bases are TGTGCCAGCAGCTCCTATCGGGGCTACGAGCAGTACTTC. The chain couples TRBV11-2 to TRBJ2-7; the D gene is possibly TRBD2 (5 bases). Germline CDR1 reads SGHAT; CDR2 reads FQNNGV. The CDR3 has 13 amino acids. V was shortened by 4 bases and J by 3 bases, with 10 bases between the two germline ends.

V and J are TRBV5-1 and TRBJ1-6; no definite D call. CDR3 length: 16 residues. Trimming left V 5 bases short and J 6 bases short, with 18 bases between. Germline values: CDR1 SGHRS, CDR2 YFSETQ. This chain's CDR3 is CASRRLEGISNSPLHF. CDR3 sequence (DNA): TGCGCCAGCAGGCGCCTGGAGGGTATCTCTAATTCACCCCTCCACTTT.

The V call is TRBV15, the J call TRBJ2-7, with D perhaps matching TRBD1 (6 bases). The germline V gene encodes CDR1 LNHNV and CDR2 YYDKDF (reference sequence). With 4 bases removed from V and 6 bases from J, the gap between germline ends came to 10 bases. The CDR3 runs to 12 residues. In DNA form, the CDR3 reads TGTGCCACCAGCACAGGGGCTGGCGAGCAGTACTTC. Its protein is CATSTGAGEQYF.

A note on this clone: At one end the junction does not follow the germline gene, possibly because of a read error. This chain joins TRBV7-9 and TRBJ1-1, with a tentative D call TRBD1 (5 bases). Germline V gene sequence: CDR1 SEHNR, CDR2 FQNEAQ (reference sequence). This CDR3 contains 13 residues. This chain's CDR3 is CSSTPRGGTEAFF. CDR3 sequence (DNA): TGTTCCAGCACCCCCCGGGGGGGGACTGAAGCTTTCTTT.

V gene TRBV30 combines with J gene TRBJ2-5; the match to TRBD1 covers 11 bases. The CDR3 is 15 amino acids. Trimming took 4 bases from V and 4 from J; bases not matched to a gene: 8. Germline CDR1 GTSNPN, CDR2 SVGIG (reference sequence). The CDR3 region has the DNA TGTGCCTGGACCAACTGGGGGACAGGGGGAGAGACCCAGTACTTC. Translated: CAWTNWGTGGETQYF. The full variable domain, in which reference TRBV30 and TRBJ2-5 provide the parts outside the CDR3, is SQTIHQWPATLVQPVGSPLSLECTVEGTSNPNLYWYRQAAGRGLQLLFYSVGIGQISSEVPQNLSASRPQDRQFILSSKKLLLSDSGFYLCAWTNWGTGGETQYFGPGTRLLVL.